The next 22 T cell receptor beta chains were all read from a single sample in a study of blood T cell repertoires in COVID-19. TCRdb's copy holds only in-frame clones and misses some; the assay was immunoSEQ multiplex PCR. The sample holds under 200,000 clones, more than 70% seen once. Source material: peripheral blood. The receptor set was obtained from a man younger than 35 with active or convalescent COVID-19.

The chain combines TRBV6-5 with TRBJ2-4; 12 nucleotides align to TRBD2. J was trimmed by 6 bases and V by 6 bases; bases with no gene match: 3. The length of the CDR3 is 14 residues. The germline gives CDR1 MNHEY, CDR2 SVGAGI. The CDR3, as DNA: TGTGCCAGCAGCAAGACTAGCGGGAGAAACATTCAGTACTTC. Translated, it gives CASSKTSGRNIQYF.

V is TRBV30 and J is TRBJ1-5; 8 bases map to TRBD1. V was clipped by 3 bases and J by 5 bases; unmatched bases: 3. The CDR3 loop spans 13 amino acids. Germline V gives CDR1 GTSNPN, CDR2 SVGIG (reference sequence). The CDR3 region has the DNA TGTGCCTGGAGCACACAGGGGGATCAGCCCCAGCATTTT. Translation gives CAWSTQGDQPQHF. The whole variable domain, filled in from reference TRBV30 and TRBJ1-5, reads SQTIHQWPATLVQPVGSPLSLECTVEGTSNPNLYWYRQAAGRGLQLLFYSVGIGQISSEVPQNLSASRPQDRQFILSSKKLLLSDSGFYLCAWSTQGDQPQHFGDGTRLSIL.

The gene calls are TRBV19 and TRBJ2-6, with a possible D match to TRBD1 (6 bases). CDR1 is LNHDA and CDR2 is SQIVND in the germline V gene (reference sequence). The CDR3 extends over 17 amino acids. V was cut by 3 bases and J by 0 bases, with 12 bases left in between. This CDR3 is CASSIRQANSGANVLTF. DNA for the CDR3: TGTGCCAGTAGTATTAGACAGGCAAACTCTGGGGCCAACGTCCTGACTTTC. Full variable domain (remainder filled in from reference TRBV19 and TRBJ2-6): DGGITQSPKYLFRKEGQNVTLSCEQNLNHDAMYWYRQDPGQGLRLIYYSQIVNDFQKGDIAEGYSVSREKKESFPLTVTSAQKNPTAFYLCASSIRQANSGANVLTFGAGSRLTVL.

The chain is built from TRBV5-8 and TRBJ1-1; D perhaps matches TRBD1 (5 bases). Germline-derived CDR1 and CDR2 are SGHTS and YDEGEE. The CDR3 contains 15 residues. The V end lost 0 bases, the J end lost 5 bases, and 14 bases lay between the germline ends. The CDR3 DNA is TGTGCCAGCAGCTTGGTGGGCTCAGGGCGGACTGAAGCTTTCTTT. Its protein is CASSLVGSGRTEAFF.

The rearrangement joins TRBV7-8 to TRBJ1-1; D ambiguous. The CDR3 contains 15 residues. Germline assignment: CDR1 SGHVS and CDR2 FQNEAQ. Trimming pared 1 base from V and 1 base from J, leaving 10 bases between. Written as DNA, the CDR3 is TGTGCCAGCAGCTTAGGGTGGCGCGGGAACACTGAAGCTTTCTTT. Amino acid sequence: CASSLGWRGNTEAFF.

This CDR3 is CASSQGLLAGGYNEQFF. Here the CDR3 DNA reads TGTGCCAGCAGCCAAGGATTACTAGCGGGAGGGTACAATGAGCAGTTCTTC. J is TRBJ2-1 and V is TRBV3-1 (or the pseudogene TRBV3-2); the match to TRBD2 covers 13 bases. Trimming removed 1 base from V and 4 bases from J; junction bases left unmatched: 4. Germline V gene lookup returns CDR1 LGHDT and CDR2 YNNKEL (reference sequence). The CDR3 sequence is 17 residues long.

The chain couples TRBV4-1 to TRBJ2-1, with D uncertain. Between the trimmed V and J ends, which lost 3 bases and 5 bases, there was a span of 14 bases. There are 15 residues in the CDR3. Germline-derived CDR1 and CDR2 are MGHRA and YSYEKL. CDR3 in amino acids: CASSQERTAHNEQFF. CDR3 sequence (DNA): TGCGCCAGCAGCCAGGAACGAACAGCTCACAATGAGCAGTTCTTC.

The chain employs TRBV6-5 and TRBJ1-2, with TRBD1 matching over 9 bases. This CDR3 region has 14 residues. Looked up from germline, CDR1 is MNHEY and CDR2 is SVGAGI. J gave up 1 base and V 6 bases, and 3 bases lay outside the gene matches. The CDR3 DNA follows: TGTGCCAGCAGAAGGACAGGGGATAACTATGGCTACACCTTC. Translating it yields CASRRTGDNYGYTF.

V usage is TRBV20-1 and J usage is TRBJ2-1; weak D call: TRBD2 (6 bases). Trimming pared 6 bases from V and 9 bases from J, leaving 12 bases between. There are 11 residues in the CDR3. Germline CDR1 and CDR2: DFQATT and SNEGSKA (reference sequence). CDR3 DNA: TGCAGTGCGATAGCGGACCTTGAGCAGTTCTTC. Its translation: CSAIADLEQFF.

The chain uses TRBV7-2 and TRBJ2-3; TRBD2 matches at 9 bases. The CDR3 length is 15 residues. Trimming removed 1 base from V and 5 bases from J; junction bases left unmatched: 4. From germline, CDR1 is SGHTA and CDR2 FQGNSA. The CDR3 DNA sequence: TGTGCCAGCAGCTTAGGTGCTAGCGGGGAAGATACGCAGTATTTT. Translated: CASSLGASGEDTQYF.

This sequence joins TRBV10-2 and TRBJ2-7; weak D call: TRBD2 (6 bases). V was clipped by 2 bases and J by 6 bases, with 17 bases between them. Germline assignment: CDR1 WSHSY and CDR2 SAAADI. The CDR3 loop spans 15 amino acids. The CDR3 bases are TGCGCCAGCAGTGAGCGCGGGACGCTCCGTGGCGAGCAGTACTTC. Encoded protein: CASSERGTLRGEQYF.

The genes are TRBV7-2 and TRBJ1-1; D is perhaps TRBD1 (5 bases). The germline CDR1 and CDR2 sequences are SGHTA and FQGNSA. Trimming stripped 2 bases from V and 5 bases from J, with 12 bases between. The CDR3 contains 14 residues. CDR3 residues: CASSLQVGGTEAFF. In DNA, the CDR3 is TGTGCCAGCAGCTTACAGGTGGGGGGGACTGAAGCTTTCTTT.

This clone was recorded once. V gene TRBV6-6 combines with J gene TRBJ1-2, with TRBD1 as a possible D gene (5 bases). This CDR3 region has 15 residues. The V gene's germline CDR1 is MNHNY and CDR2 SVGAGI (reference sequence). V lost 3 bases and J 3 bases, leaving 14 bases between the germline ends. The CDR3 spells CASSYRQGAHYGYTF. The CDR3 DNA follows: TGTGCCAGCAGTTATAGACAAGGGGCTCACTATGGCTACACCTTC.

The sample holds one count of this clone. This chain links TRBV3-1 (or the pseudogene TRBV3-2) with TRBJ1-1; D may be TRBD1 (5 bases). V was trimmed by 0 bases and J by 6 bases, leaving 11 bases between them. The CDR3 sequence is 14 residues long. Germline assignment: CDR1 LGHDT and CDR2 YNNKEL (reference sequence). The CDR3 here is CASSQDLPGAEAFF. In nucleotides, the CDR3 is TGTGCCAGCAGCCAAGATTTACCGGGGGCTGAAGCTTTCTTT.

V usage is TRBV7-8 and J usage is TRBJ2-5; TRBD2 is a possible D gene (6 bases). Germline loops: CDR1 SGHVS, CDR2 FQNEAQ. The CDR3 has 15 residues. V shed 7 bases and J shed 1 base, with 16 bases lying between them. CDR3 nucleotide sequence: TGTGCCAGCACCCCAACTAGCCGACGCCAAGAGACCCAGTACTTC. Encoded protein: CASTPTSRRQETQYF.

The rearrangement joins TRBV9 to TRBJ2-5, with 9 bases lining up with TRBD1. The V gene end was trimmed by 4 bases and the J gene end by 7 bases; junction bases not matched to a gene: 8. The CDR3 extends over 14 amino acids. CDR1 and CDR2 from the germline V gene are SGDLS and YYNGEE. This CDR3 is CASSKTGGAGTQYF. In DNA, the CDR3 is TGTGCCAGCAGCAAAACAGGGGGCGCTGGGACCCAGTACTTC. The full variable domain, rest sourced from reference TRBV9 and TRBJ2-5, is DSGVTQTPKHLITATGQRVTLRCSPRSGDLSVYWYQQSLDQGLQFLIQYYNGEERAKGNILERFSAQQFPDLHSELNLSSLELGDSALYFCASSKTGGAGTQYFGPGTRLLVL.

The V gene is TRBV11-3, the J gene TRBJ2-6, with 7 bases aligning to TRBD1. The CDR3 covers 18 residues. CDR1 and CDR2 from the germline V gene are SGHNT and YENEEA. Losses at the gene ends were 0 bases for V and 1 base for J; bases not matched to a gene: 6. The CDR3 DNA follows: TGTGCCAGCAGCTTAGATAGGGGGCGCTTATCTGGGGCCAACGTCCTGACTTTC. Its translation: CASSLDRGRLSGANVLTF.

The chain combines TRBV19 with TRBJ1-4, with D tentatively TRBD1 (6 bases). This CDR3 comprises 15 residues. V was shortened by 5 bases and J by 5 bases, with 15 bases between the two germline ends. Germline values: CDR1 LNHDA, CDR2 SQIVND (reference sequence). The CDR3 reads CASSWLQQGNEKLFF. CDR3 nucleotide sequence: TGTGCCAGTAGTTGGCTCCAACAGGGAAATGAAAAACTGTTTTTT.

The chain has TRBV4-2 and TRBJ1-2, with 7 bases identical to TRBD1. With 4 bases clipped from V and 4 bases from J, the junction kept 12 bases outside the gene matches. CDR3 length: 16 amino acids. The germline CDR1 and CDR2 sequences are LGHNA and YNFKEQ. CDR3 amino acids: CASSPQATGQVYGYTF. In DNA, the CDR3 is TGTGCCAGCAGCCCCCAAGCAACAGGACAGGTCTATGGCTACACCTTC.

V is TRBV6-5 and J is TRBJ1-6, with D perhaps TRBD1 (5 bases). In germline, CDR1 is MNHEY, CDR2 SVGAGI. V lost 8 bases and J 7 bases, leaving 9 bases between the germline ends. This CDR3 has 12 residues. The CDR3 nucleotides read TGTGCCAGCCGACAGACGAATTCACCCCTCCACTTT. This sequence encodes CASRQTNSPLHF.

This chain uses TRBV10-2 with TRBJ1-2; tentatively, D is TRBD1 (6 bases). The CDR3 is made up of 15 amino acids. Germline V gene lookup returns CDR1 WSHSY and CDR2 SAAADI. V lost 6 bases and J 2 bases, leaving 16 bases between the germline ends. The CDR3 is CASSPTATGNYGYTF. The DNA of the CDR3 is TGCGCCAGCAGCCCAACCGCGACAGGAAACTATGGCTACACCTTC.

The rearrangement links TRBV12-3 or TRBV12-4 to TRBJ2-6; perhaps TRBD1 as D (5 bases). The CDR3 is made up of 13 amino acids. V was shortened by 7 bases and J by 4 bases, with 8 bases between the two germline ends. The CDR3 is CASKGSGANVLTF. The CDR3, as DNA: TGTGCCAGCAAGGGGTCGGGGGCCAACGTCCTGACTTTC.